The rows below give T cell receptor beta chains drawn from one sample of a study of blood T cell repertoires in COVID-19. Sequencing was performed with immunoSEQ multiplex PCR; in TCRdb, only in-frame clones are kept and a portion is missing. The sample lists 350,000 to 400,000 clones, 65% to 90% occurring once. The sequenced sample was peripheral blood. The receptors were gathered from a woman aged 55-69 years with COVID-19, enrolled during active disease. The CDR3 runs from the conserved cysteine through the conserved F or W. The D gene is left open where the match is weak. The size entry is marked missing in some rows and otherwise reads once, few, many or a size class.

15,few,TRBV7-3,-,TRBJ1-2,CASSRAGFARSDYTF,TGTGCCAGCAGCCGCGCGGGATTCGCTAGATCTGACTACACCTTC
14,-,TRBV30,TRBD1,TRBJ1-5,CAWGTGFSNQPQHF,TGTGCCTGGGGGACAGGGTTCAGCAATCAGCCCCAGCATTTT
15,-,TRBV6-5,-,TRBJ2-7,CASNQGPDGPYEQYF,TGTGCCAGCAATCAGGGCCCCGACGGACCCTACGAGCAGTACTTC
13,-,TRBV12-5,TRBD1,TRBJ2-1,CASGPDTGTGQFF,TGTGCTAGTGGTCCAGACACCGGGACAGGGCAGTTCTTC
17,-,TRBV5-5,TRBD1,TRBJ1-6,CASSSPTGGSYNSPLHF,TGTGCCAGCAGCTCACCGACAGGGGGCTCCTATAATTCACCCCTCCACTTT
15,-,TRBV29-1,TRBD1,TRBJ1-1,CSVDLRGRVGTEAFF,TGCAGCGTTGATTTGAGGGGGCGGGTAGGCACTGAAGCTTTCTTT
12,-,TRBV7-2,-,TRBJ2-2,CASSPLSGELFF,TGTGCCAGCAGCCCCCTGTCCGGGGAGCTGTTTTTT
16,-,TRBV19,TRBD1,TRBJ1-2,CASRSKDRGRYYGYTF,TGTGCCAGTAGGTCAAAGGACAGGGGAAGGTACTATGGCTACACCTTC
15,-,TRBV11-2,TRBD1,TRBJ1-1,CASSLTGGLPTEAFF,TGTGCCAGCAGCTTGACAGGGGGCCTTCCCACTGAAGCTTTCTTT
13,few,TRBV6-6,TRBD2,TRBJ2-2,CASRGRDTGELFF,TGTGCCAGCAGGGGGAGGGACACCGGGGAGCTGTTTTTT
16,-,TRBV5-6,-,TRBJ2-7,CASSLTWGATPYEQYF,TGTGCCAGCAGCTTGACCTGGGGAGCCACCCCCTACGAGCAGTACTTC
13,once,TRBV5-6,-,TRBJ2-7,CASSLTGHYEQYF,TGTGCCAGCAGCTTAACAGGGCACTACGAGCAGTACTTC
15,-,TRBV30,-,TRBJ2-2,CAWTGGQTNTGELFF,TGTGCCTGGACCGGAGGCCAGACAAACACCGGGGAGCTGTTTTTT
14,few,TRBV14,-,TRBJ2-7,CASSHLGGPTSSYF,TGTGCCAGCAGCCACCTGGGGGGGCCTACGAGCTCGTACTTC
12,-,TRBV12-3/TRBV12-4,-,TRBJ2-2,CASSFVGGELFF,TGTGCCAGCAGTTTTGTCGGCGGGGAGCTGTTTTTT
14,-,TRBV2,-,TRBJ1-6,CASRGSGMWSPLHF,TGTGCCAGCCGGGGGTCCGGAATGTGGTCACCCCTCCACTTT
12,-,TRBV11-2,TRBD2,TRBJ2-1,CASTSGDNEQFF,TGTGCCAGCACTAGCGGGGACAATGAGCAGTTCTTC
13,-,TRBV11-2,-,TRBJ2-1,CASSLVEGNEQFF,TGTGCCAGCAGCTTAGTGGAGGGGAATGAGCAGTTCTTC
13,-,TRBV6-1,-,TRBJ1-1,CASSERFTTEAFF,TGTGCCAGCAGTGAACGGTTTACGACAGAAGCTTTCTTT
13,-,TRBV9,-,TRBJ1-2,CASSVVGSRGYTF,TGTGCCAGCAGCGTAGTGGGGAGTCGGGGCTACACCTTC
14,-,TRBV2,TRBD2,TRBJ2-3,CASSPGGGTDTQYF,TGTGCCAGCAGTCCGGGGGGGGGCACAGATACGCAGTATTTT
16,-,TRBV5-1,TRBD2,TRBJ2-7,CASSFVPGLAGGGQYF,TGCGCCAGCAGCTTTGTCCCGGGACTAGCGGGGGGCGGGCAGTACTTC
14,-,TRBV6-6,-,TRBJ2-4,CASSPGVGENIQYF,TGTGCCAGCAGCCCAGGGGTAGGGGAAAACATTCAGTACTTC
16,few,TRBV25-1,TRBD1,TRBJ1-2,CASSETPGQGRLGYTF,TGTGCCAGCAGTGAAACCCCGGGACAGGGGCGCTTAGGCTACACCTTC